These 18 T cell receptor beta chains came from one sample sequenced in a study of T cell responses to AZD1222 COVID-19 vaccine. The data were produced by immunoSEQ multiplex PCR, yet TCRdb's version contains in-frame clones alone and is incomplete. The sample gives approximately 100,000 clones, roughly 91% of which show up once; roughly 8% is in the top ten. Sequences were derived from peripheral blood, sampled 28 days after the second AZD1222 dose. The receptors were sampled from an adult who received the AZD1222 COVID-19 vaccine.

The chain joins TRBV5-6 to TRBJ2-7, with D perhaps matching TRBD1 or TRBD2 (5 bases each). Germline CDR1 and CDR2: SGHDT and YYEEEE. The CDR3 is made up of 14 amino acids. Trimming stripped 7 bases from V and 6 bases from J, with 20 bases between. This CDR3 is CASVKGTPPGEQYF. CDR3 DNA sequence: TGTGCCAGCGTCAAGGGGACCCCGCCGGGCGAGCAGTACTTC. Full variable domain (rest looked up from reference TRBV5-6 and TRBJ2-7): DAGVTQSPTHLIKTRGQQVTLRCSPKSGHDTVSWYQQALGQGPQFIFQYYEEEERQRGNFPDRFSGHQFPNYSSELNVNALLLGDSALYLCASVKGTPPGEQYFGPGTRLTVT.

The count of this clone is one. The chain combines TRBV12-3 or TRBV12-4 with TRBJ1-3; D is unresolved. Trimming took 1 base from V and 4 from J, leaving 2 bases between them. The CDR3 spans 12 residues. CDR3 residues: CASSLGGNTIYF. CDR3 coding DNA: TGTGCCAGCAGTTTAGGGGGAAACACCATATATTTT.

The V gene is TRBV14, the J gene TRBJ1-5; D remains ambiguous. The length of the CDR3 is 13 residues. With 3 bases removed from V and 5 bases from J, the gap between germline ends came to 8 bases. Per the germline V gene, CDR1 is SGHDN and CDR2 is FVKESK. The CDR3 coding sequence is TGTGCCAGCAGCCACGGCCGGGATCAGCCCCAGCATTTT. This encodes CASSHGRDQPQHF. The variable domain in full, completed from reference TRBV14 and TRBJ1-5, reads EAGVTQFPSHSVIEKGQTVTLRCDPISGHDNLYWYRRVMGKEIKFLLHFVKESKQDESGMPNNRFLAERTGGTYSTLKVQPAELEDSGVYFCASSHGRDQPQHFGDGTRLSIL.

J is TRBJ1-4 and V is TRBV7-9; possible D gene TRBD1, 6 bases. CDR3 size: 14 residues. Trimming removed 5 bases at V and 5 bases at J, with 12 bases between. In germline, CDR1 is SEHNR, CDR2 FQNEAQ (reference sequence). The CDR3 DNA reads TGTGCCAGCAGCCTGGGACACGGAAATGAAAAACTGTTTTTT. Translated, it gives CASSLGHGNEKLFF.

The chain uses TRBV2 and TRBJ1-4; tentative D call: TRBD1 (5 bases). V lost 5 bases and J lost 11, with 9 bases in between. CDR1 and CDR2 from the germline V gene are SNHLY and FYNNEI. The CDR3 runs 11 residues. This CDR3 is CASSPGFKLFF. The CDR3 DNA is TGTGCCAGCAGTCCAGGGTTTAAACTGTTTTTT.

This chain connects TRBV9 to TRBJ2-3; 7 bases map to TRBD2. The CDR3 is made up of 15 amino acids. Per germline, CDR1 SGDLS and CDR2 YYNGEE. With 3 bases clipped from V and 0 bases from J, the junction kept 4 bases outside the gene matches. The CDR3 sequence: CASSASGDSTDTQYF. The CDR3 DNA sequence: TGTGCCAGCAGCGCAAGCGGGGATAGCACAGATACGCAGTATTTT.

The rearrangement joins TRBV7-3 to TRBJ2-1; a possible D gene is TRBD1 (5 bases). The germline V gene encodes CDR1 SGHTA and CDR2 FQGTGA. The CDR3 extends over 14 amino acids. The V and J ends lost 5 bases and 0 bases respectively, with 8 bases between them. CDR3 nucleotide sequence: TGTGCCAGCAGCCCAGGGCACTCCTACAATGAGCAGTTCTTC. Translation gives CASSPGHSYNEQFF.

J is TRBJ1-2 and V is TRBV5-4; 10 nucleotides agree with TRBD1. Per the germline V gene, CDR1 is SGHNT and CDR2 is YYREEE (reference sequence). Germline trimming cut 4 bases from V and 8 bases from J; bases unmatched to any gene: 5. The CDR3 length is 13 residues. The CDR3 reads CASSPGTGVGYTF. CDR3 sequence (DNA): TGTGCCAGCAGCCCCGGGACAGGGGTGGGCTACACCTTC.

The chain joins TRBV29-1 to TRBJ2-5; D is perhaps TRBD1 (6 bases). The CDR3 contains 13 residues. Deletions cut 7 bases from V and 1 base from J, with 13 bases between. Germline assignment: CDR1 SQVTM and CDR2 ANQGSEA. The CDR3 is CSAERGIQETQYF. For the CDR3, the DNA is TGCAGCGCCGAGAGGGGGATCCAAGAGACCCAGTACTTC.

The genes are TRBV6-5 and TRBJ1-2; possible D gene TRBD1, 5 bases. From germline, CDR1 is MNHEY and CDR2 SVGAGI. The CDR3 has 15 amino acids. V lost 0 bases and J 2 bases, leaving 10 bases between the germline ends. The CDR3 coding sequence is TGTGCCAGCAGTTACTCCCGGGGCGAGAACTATGGCTACACCTTC. This translates into CASSYSRGENYGYTF.

This clone appeared a single time. V usage is TRBV15 and J usage is TRBJ2-5, with 7 bases lining up with TRBD2. J was trimmed by 2 bases and V by 5 bases; bases with no gene match: 5. This CDR3 spans 14 amino acids. Per germline, CDR1 LNHNV and CDR2 YYDKDF (reference sequence). For the CDR3, the DNA is TGTGCCACCAGCGGCCGGGGGGTACAAGAGACCCAGTACTTC. Protein product: CATSGRGVQETQYF.

The table lists this clone with a count of one. The CDR3 DNA reads TGTGCCAGCACCTCAACGGGCGAGCAGTACTTC. It codes for CASTSTGEQYF. The rearrangement uses TRBV21-1 and TRBJ2-7; the D call in the table, TRBD2, was not verified against the DNA. TRBV21-1 constitutes a pseudogene. This CDR3 is built from 11 residues.

V gene TRBV3-1 (or the pseudogene TRBV3-2) combines with J gene TRBJ2-7; D assignment may be TRBD1 or TRBD2 (5 bases each). The CDR3 totals 13 residues. Looked up from germline, CDR1 is LGHDT and CDR2 is YNNKEL (reference sequence). V gave up 5 bases and J gave up 0 bases, with 8 bases separating them. The CDR3 loop reads CASSWDGSYEQYF. The CDR3 coding sequence is TGTGCCAGCAGCTGGGACGGCTCCTACGAGCAGTACTTC.

This clone was observed a single time. The chain carries TRBV5-1 and TRBJ2-2; D is unclear. The CDR3 loop spans 13 amino acids. V shed 5 bases and J shed 5 bases, with 10 bases lying between them. Germline V gene sequence: CDR1 SGHRS, CDR2 YFSETQ. CDR3 sequence: CASRKGQTGELFF. The DNA of the CDR3 is TGCGCCAGCAGGAAGGGTCAGACCGGGGAGCTGTTTTTT.

In DNA form, the CDR3 reads TGTGCCAGCAGTGCGGGGGGTGGCAATCAGCCCCAGCATTTT. Translating gives CASSAGGGNQPQHF. The rearrangement links TRBV2 to TRBJ1-5; D perhaps matches TRBD1 (5 bases). The germline CDR1 and CDR2 sequences are SNHLY and FYNNEI. Trimming left V 4 bases short and J 2 bases short, with 9 bases between. The CDR3 sequence is 14 residues long.

The V gene is TRBV6-5, the J gene TRBJ1-1, with D perhaps matching TRBD1 (6 bases). The CDR3 has 13 residues. V lost 6 bases and J 2 bases, leaving 10 bases between the germline ends. Germline loops: CDR1 MNHEY, CDR2 SVGAGI. Here the CDR3 DNA reads TGTGCCAGCAGCCGGACAGTAAACACTGAAGCTTTCTTT. This sequence encodes CASSRTVNTEAFF.

The rearrangement links TRBV7-2 to TRBJ1-1; D is uncertain. This CDR3 is built from 12 residues. CDR1 is SGHTA and CDR2 is FQGNSA in the germline V gene. The ends were cut back, 2 bases at V and 8 bases at J, with 9 bases in the middle. CDR3 DNA sequence: TGTGCCAGCAGCTTATTGCCGGCGGAAGCTTTCTTT. Its translation: CASSLLPAEAFF.

V usage is TRBV7-3 and J usage is TRBJ1-1; a possible D gene is TRBD1 (6 bases). Trimming took 5 bases from V and 3 from J, leaving 10 bases between them. The germline CDR1 and CDR2 sequences are SGHTA and FQGTGA. The CDR3 totals 13 residues. In nucleotides, the CDR3 is TGTGCCAGCAGCCCCAACAGGGACACTGAAGCTTTCTTT. It yields the protein CASSPNRDTEAFF.